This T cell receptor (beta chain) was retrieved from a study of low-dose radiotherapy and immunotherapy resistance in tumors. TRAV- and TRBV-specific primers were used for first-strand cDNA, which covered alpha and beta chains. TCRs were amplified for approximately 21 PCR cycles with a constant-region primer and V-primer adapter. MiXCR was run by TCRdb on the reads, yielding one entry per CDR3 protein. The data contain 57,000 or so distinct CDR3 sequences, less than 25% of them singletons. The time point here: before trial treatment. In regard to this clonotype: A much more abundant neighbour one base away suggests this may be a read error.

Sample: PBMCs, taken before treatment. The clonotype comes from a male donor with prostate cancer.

As DNA, the CDR3 is TGTGCCAGCAGCCCTCGACTAGCGGGAGTGGCTGAGCAGTTCTTC. Translating it yields CASSPRLAGVAEQFF. The rearrangement joins TRBV6-2 or TRBV6-3 to TRBJ2-1; TRBD2 matches 12 bases. Germline V gene data show CDR1 as MNHEY and CDR2 as SVGEGT. The junction had 9 bases not matched to a gene; V was cut back by 6 bases and J by 9 bases. The CDR3 totals 15 residues.